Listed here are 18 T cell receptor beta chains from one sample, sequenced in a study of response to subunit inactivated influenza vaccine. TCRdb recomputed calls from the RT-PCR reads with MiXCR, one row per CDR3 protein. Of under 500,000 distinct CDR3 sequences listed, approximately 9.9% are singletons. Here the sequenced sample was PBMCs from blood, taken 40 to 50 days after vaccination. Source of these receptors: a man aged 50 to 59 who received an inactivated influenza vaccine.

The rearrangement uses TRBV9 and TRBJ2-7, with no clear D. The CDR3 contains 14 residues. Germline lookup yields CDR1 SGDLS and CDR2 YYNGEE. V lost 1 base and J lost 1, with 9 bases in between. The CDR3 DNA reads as TGTGCCAGCAGCGTAAGGGCGGAATCCTACGAGCAGTACTTC. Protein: CASSVRAESYEQYF.

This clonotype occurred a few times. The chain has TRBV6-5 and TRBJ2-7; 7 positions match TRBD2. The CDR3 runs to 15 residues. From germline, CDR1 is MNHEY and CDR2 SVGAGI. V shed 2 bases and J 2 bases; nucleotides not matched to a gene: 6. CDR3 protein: CASSYRLAATYEQYF. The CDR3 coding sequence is TGTGCCAGCAGTTACAGACTAGCCGCTACCTACGAGCAGTACTTC.

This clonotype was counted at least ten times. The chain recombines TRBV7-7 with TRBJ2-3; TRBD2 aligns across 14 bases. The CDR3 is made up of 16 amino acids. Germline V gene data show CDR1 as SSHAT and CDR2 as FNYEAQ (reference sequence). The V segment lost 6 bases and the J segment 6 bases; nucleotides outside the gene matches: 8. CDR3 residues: CASSQGTSGRMDTQYF. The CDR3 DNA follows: TGTGCCAGCAGTCAAGGGACTAGCGGGAGAATGGATACGCAGTATTTT.

CDR3 DNA: TGCAGTGCTAGAGATCGAGGGGGCCTTAGCAATCAGCCCCAGCATTTT. This encodes CSARDRGGLSNQPQHF. This chain uses TRBV20-1 with TRBJ1-5; 7 bases map to TRBD1. The CDR3 is 16 amino acids. CDR1 and CDR2 (germline): DFQATT, SNEGSKA (reference sequence). With V trimmed by 0 bases and J by 0 bases, 5 bases remained unmatched.

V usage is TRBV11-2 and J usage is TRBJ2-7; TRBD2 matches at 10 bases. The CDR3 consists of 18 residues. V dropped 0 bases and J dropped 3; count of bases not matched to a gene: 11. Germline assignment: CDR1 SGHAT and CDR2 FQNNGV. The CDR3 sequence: CASSLEGTSAVSIYEQYF. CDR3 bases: TGTGCCAGCAGCTTAGAGGGGACTAGCGCCGTTAGCATCTACGAGCAGTACTTC.

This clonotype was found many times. In DNA form, the CDR3 reads TGCAGTGTTCCTACGGAGGCAGGAGGAGATACGCAGTATTTT. Translated: CSVPTEAGGDTQYF. The V call is TRBV20-1, the J call TRBJ2-3; tentatively, D is TRBD2 (5 bases). V lost 7 bases to trimming and J lost 5 bases, with 19 bases between them. The CDR3 is made up of 14 amino acids. Germline CDR1 reads DFQATT; CDR2 reads SNEGSKA (reference sequence).

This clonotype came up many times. The CDR3 DNA reads as TGCAGTGCCTCGACAGGGGACACCGGGGAGCTGTTTTTT. Translating gives CSASTGDTGELFF. The chain joins TRBV20-1 to TRBJ2-2; 8 nucleotides match TRBD1. This CDR3 has 13 residues. The V gene's germline CDR1 is DFQATT and CDR2 SNEGSKA (reference sequence). V gave up 6 bases and J gave up 3 bases; unmatched junction bases: 3.

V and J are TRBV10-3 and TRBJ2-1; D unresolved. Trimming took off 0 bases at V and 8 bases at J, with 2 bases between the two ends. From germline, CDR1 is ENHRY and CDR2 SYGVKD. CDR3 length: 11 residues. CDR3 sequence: CAISESYEQFF. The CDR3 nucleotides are TGTGCCATCAGTGAGTCTTATGAGCAGTTCTTC.

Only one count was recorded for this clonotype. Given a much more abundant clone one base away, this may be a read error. For the CDR3, the DNA is TGTGCCACCAGCAGAGATATCAGCACAGATACGCAGTATTTT. Translation gives CATSRDISTDTQYF. The chain is built from TRBV15 and TRBJ2-3; no clear D. Germline assignment: CDR1 LNHNV and CDR2 YYDKDF (reference sequence). The V gene lost 0 bases and the J gene lost 0 bases, with 4 bases spanning the gap. The CDR3 has 14 residues.

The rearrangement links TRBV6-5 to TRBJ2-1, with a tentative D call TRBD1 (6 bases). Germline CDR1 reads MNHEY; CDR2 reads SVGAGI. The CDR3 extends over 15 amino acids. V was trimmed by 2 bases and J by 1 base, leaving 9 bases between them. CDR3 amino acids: CASSYATGSYNEQFF. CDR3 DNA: TGTGCCAGCAGTTACGCAACAGGGTCCTACAATGAGCAGTTCTTC.

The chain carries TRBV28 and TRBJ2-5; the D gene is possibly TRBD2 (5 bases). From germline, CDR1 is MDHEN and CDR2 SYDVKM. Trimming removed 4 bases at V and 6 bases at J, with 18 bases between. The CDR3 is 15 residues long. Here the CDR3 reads CASSYPMAERKTQYF. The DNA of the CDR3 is TGTGCCAGCAGTTACCCCATGGCAGAGCGGAAGACCCAGTACTTC.

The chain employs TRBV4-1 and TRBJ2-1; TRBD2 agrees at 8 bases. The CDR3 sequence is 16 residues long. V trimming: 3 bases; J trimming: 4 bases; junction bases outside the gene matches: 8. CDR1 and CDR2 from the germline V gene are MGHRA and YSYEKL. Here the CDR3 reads CASSHVSGGGYNEQFF. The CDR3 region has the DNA TGCGCCAGCAGCCATGTGAGCGGGGGAGGGTACAATGAGCAGTTCTTC.

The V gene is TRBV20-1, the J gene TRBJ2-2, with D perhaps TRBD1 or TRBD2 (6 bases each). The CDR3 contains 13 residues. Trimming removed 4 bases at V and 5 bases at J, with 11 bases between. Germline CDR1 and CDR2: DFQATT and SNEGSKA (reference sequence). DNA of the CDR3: TGCAGTGCTAAAAGGGGGGAGACCGGGGAGCTGTTTTTT. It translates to CSAKRGETGELFF.

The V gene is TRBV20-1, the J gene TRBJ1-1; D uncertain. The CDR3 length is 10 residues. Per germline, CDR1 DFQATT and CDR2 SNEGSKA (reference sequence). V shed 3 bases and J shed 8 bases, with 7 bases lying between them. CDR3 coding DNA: TGCAGTGCTAGGACTCAAGAAGCTTTCTTT. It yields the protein CSARTQEAFF.

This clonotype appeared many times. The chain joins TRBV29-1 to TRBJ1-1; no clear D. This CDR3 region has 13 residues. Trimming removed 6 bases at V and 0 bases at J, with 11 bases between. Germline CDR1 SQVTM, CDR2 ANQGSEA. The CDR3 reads CSVSSSLNTEAFF. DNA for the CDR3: TGCAGCGTGAGTAGTAGCCTGAACACTGAAGCTTTCTTT.

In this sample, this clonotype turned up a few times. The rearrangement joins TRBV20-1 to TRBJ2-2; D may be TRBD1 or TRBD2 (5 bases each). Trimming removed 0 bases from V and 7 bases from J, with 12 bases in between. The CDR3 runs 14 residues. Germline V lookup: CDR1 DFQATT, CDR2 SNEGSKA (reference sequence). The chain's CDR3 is CSARDGWDRGELFF. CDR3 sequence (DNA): TGCAGTGCTAGAGATGGATGGGACCGCGGGGAGCTGTTTTTT.

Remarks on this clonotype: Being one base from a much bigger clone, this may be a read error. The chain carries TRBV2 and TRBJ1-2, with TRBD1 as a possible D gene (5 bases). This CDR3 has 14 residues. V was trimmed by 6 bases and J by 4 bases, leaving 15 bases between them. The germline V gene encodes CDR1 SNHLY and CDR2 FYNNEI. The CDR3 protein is CASRQNKGSYGYTF. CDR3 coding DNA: TGTGCCAGCAGGCAAAATAAGGGGTCCTATGGCTACACCTTC.

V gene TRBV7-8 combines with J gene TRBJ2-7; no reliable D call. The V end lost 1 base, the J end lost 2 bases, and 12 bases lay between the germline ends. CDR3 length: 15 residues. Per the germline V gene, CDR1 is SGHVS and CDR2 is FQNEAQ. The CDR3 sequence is CASSLDDIPPYEQYF. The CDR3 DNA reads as TGTGCCAGCAGCTTAGATGATATCCCCCCCTACGAGCAGTACTTC.